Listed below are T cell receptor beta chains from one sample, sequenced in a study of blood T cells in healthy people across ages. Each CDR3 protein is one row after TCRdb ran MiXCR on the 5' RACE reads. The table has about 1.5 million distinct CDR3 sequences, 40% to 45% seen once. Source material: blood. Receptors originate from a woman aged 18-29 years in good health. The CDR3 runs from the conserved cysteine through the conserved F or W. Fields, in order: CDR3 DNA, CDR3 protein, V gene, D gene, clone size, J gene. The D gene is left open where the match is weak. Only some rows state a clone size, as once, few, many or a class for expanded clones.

TGTGCCAGCAGTTACGGACTAGCGACCTACAATGAGCAGTACTTC CASSYGLATYNEQYF TRBV6-5 TRBD2 - TRBJ2-5
TGCAGTGCTAGAGTCATCAACGCTGAAGCTTTCTTT CSARVINAEAFF TRBV20-1 - - TRBJ1-1
TGCGCCAGCAGCTCCTTTAGGGACAACAATGAGCAGTTCTTC CASSSFRDNNEQFF TRBV5-1 - - TRBJ2-1
TGCGCCAGCAGCCAAAATTACGGACAGGGGCATTACGAGCAGTACTTC CASSQNYGQGHYEQYF TRBV4-3 TRBD1 - TRBJ2-7
TGTGCCAGCAGCCCGATCCCTGTAGCTTTCTTT CASSPIPVAFF TRBV7-6 - - TRBJ1-1
TGTGCCAGCAGCCCGGCTAGGCCATCCAACAATGAGCAGTTCTTC CASSPARPSNNEQFF TRBV12-3/TRBV12-4 - - TRBJ2-1
TGTGCCAGCACTGGACAGGGTCTTTCTACGAATGAGCAGTTCTTC CASTGQGLSTNEQFF TRBV2 TRBD1 - TRBJ2-1
TGCGGTGCTGAGGACCGACTGTACGAGCAGTACTTC CGAEDRLYEQYF TRBV20-1 - - TRBJ2-7
TGTGCCAGCAGTTCCAGGGAGAATCAGCCCCAGCATTTT CASSSRENQPQHF TRBV6-5 - few TRBJ1-5
TGTGCCGGCAGTTTGGGAGGGATTACTGAAGCTTTCTTT CAGSLGGITEAFF TRBV12-3/TRBV12-4 - - TRBJ1-1
TGCAGTGCCCTGGGCGAGAACACTGAAGCTTTCTTT CSALGENTEAFF TRBV20-1 - - TRBJ1-1
TGTGCCAGCAGTCAAAGCGGGGGGTCAAATGAGCAGTTCTTC CASSQSGGSNEQFF TRBV7-9 TRBD2 many TRBJ2-1
TGTGCCAGCAGTGTGGGGGCCCCGGGGCAGCCCCAGCATTTT CASSVGAPGQPQHF TRBV6-1 - few TRBJ1-5
TGTGCCAGCAGCCAATCCAGGAACTCCTATGGCTACACCTTC CASSQSRNSYGYTF TRBV14 - few TRBJ1-2
TGTGCCAGCACCCGAGACAGGGCCACGGATACGCAGTATTTT CASTRDRATDTQYF TRBV7-2 TRBD1 - TRBJ2-3
TGTGCCAGCAGCCAAGCGTCCGCAGGTCTTGGAAAACTGTTTTTT CASSQASAGLGKLFF TRBV3-1 - - TRBJ1-4
TGTGCCAGCAGACAAATGACAGGGTGCGGCTACACCTTC CASRQMTGCGYTF TRBV12-3/TRBV12-4 TRBD1 - TRBJ1-2
TGCGCCAGCAGCCAACAGGCAGGGACTAGCACAAACATTCAGTACTTC CASSQQAGTSTNIQYF TRBV4-3 TRBD2 - TRBJ2-4
TGTGCCAGCAGCGAGCGTCGGGGAAGTAGTCAGCCCCAGCATTTT CASSERRGSSQPQHF TRBV7-8 - few TRBJ1-5
TGTGCCAGCAGTCAGGACGGTGTGAGGGGCTACACCTTC CASSQDGVRGYTF TRBV28 - - TRBJ1-2
TGCAGTGCCCGGGACTATTTAGGCGAGCAGTACTTC CSARDYLGEQYF TRBV20-1 TRBD2 - TRBJ2-7
TGTGCTAGCAGCTTAATATCTAGCGGGAGGCCCTCCTACAATGAGCAGTTCTTC CASSLISSGRPSYNEQFF TRBV7-7 TRBD2 few TRBJ2-1
TGTGCCAGCACCCTTCCGGGCAATGAGCAGTTCTTC CASTLPGNEQFF TRBV6-2/TRBV6-3 - - TRBJ2-1
TGCAGTGCTAGAGCCCGGGACTACCCTTTGGGTGAGCAGTTCTTC CSARARDYPLGEQFF TRBV20-1 TRBD2 few TRBJ2-1
TGCAGTGCTAGAGGGTGGGACAGGCGAAATGGCTACACCTTC CSARGWDRRNGYTF TRBV20-1 TRBD1 - TRBJ1-2
TGTGCCAGCAGAGACAGGGCTACCTACAATGAGCAGTTCTTC CASRDRATYNEQFF TRBV6-5 TRBD1 - TRBJ2-1
TGTGCCAGCAGCTCGTCCAGAGGGGAGACCCAGTACTTC CASSSSRGETQYF TRBV7-2 - many TRBJ2-5
TGCAGCGTTGTGGGCCAGGGCAGGCCGTTTGACTATGGCTACACCTTC CSVVGQGRPFDYGYTF TRBV29-1 - few TRBJ1-2
TGTGCTAGCAGCTTCAGACTAGCGGGCCTAAATGAGCAGTTCTTC CASSFRLAGLNEQFF TRBV7-7 TRBD2 - TRBJ2-1
TGTGCCAGCAGCTTGGAGAGGACCTACGAGCAGTACTTC CASSLERTYEQYF TRBV7-2 - few TRBJ2-7
TGTGCCAGCAGCGGGGGGGGACTAGCGGAAGAGACCCAGTACTTC CASSGGGLAEETQYF TRBV9 TRBD2 - TRBJ2-5
TGCAGTACTAGAGATCGTTTTACAGTTAAGAACACAGATACGCAGTATTTT CSTRDRFTVKNTDTQYF TRBV20-1 - - TRBJ2-3
TGTGCCAGCAGCCCGAGACTAGCAGCAGATACGCAGTATTTT CASSPRLAADTQYF TRBV7-8 TRBD2 many TRBJ2-3
TGTGCCAGCAGCGTAGGGGACAGGGGGCTTAATGAAGCTTTCTTT CASSVGDRGLNEAFF TRBV9 TRBD1 - TRBJ1-1